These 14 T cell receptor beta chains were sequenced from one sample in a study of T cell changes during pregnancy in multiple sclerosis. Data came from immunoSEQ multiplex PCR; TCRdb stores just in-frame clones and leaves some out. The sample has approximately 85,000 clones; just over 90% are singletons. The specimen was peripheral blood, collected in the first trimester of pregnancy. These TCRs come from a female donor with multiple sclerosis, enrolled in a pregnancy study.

CDR3 sequence: CARGQGWRETQYF. CDR3 nucleotides: TGTGCCAGGGGACAGGGATGGCGGGAGACCCAGTACTTC. The chain recombines TRBV2 with TRBJ2-5; 9 nucleotides agree with TRBD1. The trim removed 9 bases at V and 5 bases at J, leaving 7 bases unmatched. CDR3 length: 13 residues. CDR1 and CDR2 from the germline V gene are SNHLY and FYNNEI.

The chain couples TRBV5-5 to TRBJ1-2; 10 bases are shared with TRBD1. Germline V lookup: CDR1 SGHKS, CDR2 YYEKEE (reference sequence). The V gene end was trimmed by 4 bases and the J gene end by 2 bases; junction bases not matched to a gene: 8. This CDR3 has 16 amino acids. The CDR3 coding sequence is TGTGCCAGCAGCCTCTTCGGACAGGGGGGAAACTATGGCTACACCTTC. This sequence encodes CASSLFGQGGNYGYTF.

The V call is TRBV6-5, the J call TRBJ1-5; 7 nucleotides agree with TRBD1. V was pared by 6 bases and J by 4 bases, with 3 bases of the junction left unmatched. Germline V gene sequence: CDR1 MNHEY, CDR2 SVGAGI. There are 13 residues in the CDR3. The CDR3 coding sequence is TGTGCCAGCAGAGACAGGGAGAATCAGCCCCAGCATTTT. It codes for CASRDRENQPQHF.

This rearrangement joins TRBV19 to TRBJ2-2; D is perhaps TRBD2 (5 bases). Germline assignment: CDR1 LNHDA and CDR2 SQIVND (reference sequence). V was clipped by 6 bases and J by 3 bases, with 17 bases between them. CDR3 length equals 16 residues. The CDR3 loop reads CASSKGPGVDTGELFF. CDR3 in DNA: TGTGCCAGTAGCAAAGGTCCCGGGGTGGACACCGGGGAGCTGTTTTTT.

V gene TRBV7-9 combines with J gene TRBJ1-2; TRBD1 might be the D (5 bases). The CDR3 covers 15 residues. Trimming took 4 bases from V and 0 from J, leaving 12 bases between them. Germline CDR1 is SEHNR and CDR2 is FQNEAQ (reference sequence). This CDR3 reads CASSSQLRANYGYTF. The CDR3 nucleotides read TGTGCCAGCAGCTCCCAGCTCAGGGCTAACTATGGCTACACCTTC.

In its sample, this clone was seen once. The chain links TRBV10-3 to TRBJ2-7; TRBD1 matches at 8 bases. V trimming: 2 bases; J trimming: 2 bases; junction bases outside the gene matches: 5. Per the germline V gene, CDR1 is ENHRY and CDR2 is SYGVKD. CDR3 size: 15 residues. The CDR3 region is CAISEGQGATYEQYF. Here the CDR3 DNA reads TGTGCCATCAGTGAGGGGCAGGGGGCAACCTACGAGCAGTACTTC.

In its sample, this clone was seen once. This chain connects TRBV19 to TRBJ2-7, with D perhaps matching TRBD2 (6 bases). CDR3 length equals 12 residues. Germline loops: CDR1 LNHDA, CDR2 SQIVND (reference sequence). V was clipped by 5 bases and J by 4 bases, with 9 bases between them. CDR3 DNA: TGTGCCAGTAGTCATGGGGGGTACGAGCAGTACTTC. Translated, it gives CASSHGGYEQYF.

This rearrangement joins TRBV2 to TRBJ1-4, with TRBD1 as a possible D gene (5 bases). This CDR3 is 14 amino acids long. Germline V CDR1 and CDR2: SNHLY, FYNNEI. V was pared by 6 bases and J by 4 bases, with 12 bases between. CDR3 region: CASSYRRLNEKLFF. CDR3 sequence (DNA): TGTGCCAGCAGCTACAGGAGACTTAATGAAAAACTGTTTTTT.

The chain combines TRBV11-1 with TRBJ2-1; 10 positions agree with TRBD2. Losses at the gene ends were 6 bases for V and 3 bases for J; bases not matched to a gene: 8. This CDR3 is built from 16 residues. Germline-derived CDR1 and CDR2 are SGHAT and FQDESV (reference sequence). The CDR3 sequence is CASRPPGTSVYNEQFF. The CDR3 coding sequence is TGTGCCAGCAGACCACCCGGGACTAGCGTCTACAATGAGCAGTTCTTC.

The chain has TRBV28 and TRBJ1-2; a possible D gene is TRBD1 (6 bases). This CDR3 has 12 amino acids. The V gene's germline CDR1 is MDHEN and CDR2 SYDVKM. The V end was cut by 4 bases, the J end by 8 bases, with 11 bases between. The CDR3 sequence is CASSSGAGGYTF. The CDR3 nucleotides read TGTGCCAGCAGTTCAGGGGCTGGGGGCTACACCTTC.

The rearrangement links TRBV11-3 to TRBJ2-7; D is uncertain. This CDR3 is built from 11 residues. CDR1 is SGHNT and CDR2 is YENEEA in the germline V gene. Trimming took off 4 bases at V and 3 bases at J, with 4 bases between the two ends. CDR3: CASSWSYEQYF. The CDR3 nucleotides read TGTGCCAGCAGCTGGAGCTACGAGCAGTACTTC.

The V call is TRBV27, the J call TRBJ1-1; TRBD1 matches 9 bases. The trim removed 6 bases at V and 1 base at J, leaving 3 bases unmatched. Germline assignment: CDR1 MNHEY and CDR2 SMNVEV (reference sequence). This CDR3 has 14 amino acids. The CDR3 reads CASSQTGGNTEAFF. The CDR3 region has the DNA TGTGCCAGCAGCCAGACAGGGGGGAACACTGAAGCTTTCTTT.

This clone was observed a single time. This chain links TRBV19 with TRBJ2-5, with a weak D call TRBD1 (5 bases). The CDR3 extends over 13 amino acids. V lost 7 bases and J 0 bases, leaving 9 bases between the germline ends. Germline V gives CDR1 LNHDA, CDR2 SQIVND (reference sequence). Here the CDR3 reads CASTQGNQETQYF. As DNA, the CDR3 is TGTGCCAGTACCCAGGGTAACCAAGAGACCCAGTACTTC. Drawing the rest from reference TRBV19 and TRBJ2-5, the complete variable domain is DGGITQSPKYLFRKEGQNVTLSCEQNLNHDAMYWYRQDPGQGLRLIYYSQIVNDFQKGDIAEGYSVSREKKESFPLTVTSAQKNPTAFYLCASTQGNQETQYFGPGTRLLVL.

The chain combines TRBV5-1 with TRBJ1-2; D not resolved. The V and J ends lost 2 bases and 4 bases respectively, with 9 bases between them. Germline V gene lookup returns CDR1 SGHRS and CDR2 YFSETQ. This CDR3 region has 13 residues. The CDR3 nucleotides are TGCGCCAGCAGCTTCTCCACAGTCTATGGCTACACCTTC. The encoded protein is CASSFSTVYGYTF.